A single sample is the source of the 6 T cell receptor beta chains below, sequenced in a study of vaccination effects on CD4 cells after COVID-19. Data came from immunoSEQ multiplex PCR; TCRdb stores just in-frame clones and leaves some out. The table has 25,000 to 30,000 clones, less than 75% seen once; the top ten hold roughly 10%. Antigen-specific CD4+ T cells were expanded with viral peptide pools in the ViraFEST assay before sequencing. It was after approximately 11 days of culture that CD4+ T cells were isolated. All study participants received two doses of BNT162b2 or mRNA-1273 vaccine. These receptors have no known antigen. The sequencing used CD4+ T cells from PBMCs cultured with HCoV-NL63 spike peptides, collected after COVID-19 vaccination. The receptor source for this set is a human donor who received a COVID-19 vaccine.

The chain joins TRBV6-5 to TRBJ2-1; 9 nucleotides agree with TRBD2. Germline CDR1 reads MNHEY; CDR2 reads SVGAGI. The CDR3 totals 15 residues. Trimming at V came to 11 bases and at J to 8 bases, leaving 16 bases not matched to a gene. CDR3 residues: CAESARRGGSDEQFF. DNA for the CDR3: TGTGCCGAATCCGCTCGGCGGGGGGGCTCGGATGAGCAGTTCTTC.

The rearrangement links TRBV18 to TRBJ2-7; D is unclear. The germline V and J ends were trimmed by 3 bases and 6 bases, with 9 bases remaining between them. Germline V gives CDR1 KGHSH, CDR2 LQKENI. This CDR3 has 12 residues. The CDR3 here is CASSPGPREQYF. The CDR3 DNA is TGTGCCAGCTCACCCGGACCGCGCGAGCAGTACTTC.

The rearrangement joins TRBV6-4 to TRBJ2-2; no reliable D call. Germline-derived CDR1 and CDR2 are MRHNA and SNTAGT. Between the trimmed V and J ends, which lost 4 bases and 6 bases, there was a span of 9 bases. The CDR3 sequence is 13 residues long. The CDR3 DNA follows: TGTGCCAGCAGTGGACAAGCCCCCGGGGAGCTGTTTTTT. Its translation: CASSGQAPGELFF.

The genes are TRBV7-2 and TRBJ2-6; D may be TRBD1 (6 bases). The V end was cut by 2 bases, the J end by 1 base, with 9 bases between. Per germline, CDR1 SGHTA and CDR2 FQGNSA. The CDR3 covers 16 residues. The CDR3 region has the DNA TGTGCCAGCAGCTTAATGGGGGCTTCTGGGGCCAACGTCCTGACTTTC. As protein: CASSLMGASGANVLTF.

V usage is TRBV19 and J usage is TRBJ2-2, with 9 bases matching TRBD2. V shed 7 bases and J 1 base; nucleotides not matched to a gene: 4. Per germline, CDR1 LNHDA and CDR2 SQIVND (reference sequence). The CDR3 covers 15 residues. CDR3 DNA: TGTGCCAGTAAATCTAGCGGGGTGAACACCGGGGAGCTGTTTTTT. Translating gives CASKSSGVNTGELFF. Looking up the rest from reference TRBV19 and TRBJ2-2 gives the full variable domain: DGGITQSPKYLFRKEGQNVTLSCEQNLNHDAMYWYRQDPGQGLRLIYYSQIVNDFQKGDIAEGYSVSREKKESFPLTVTSAQKNPTAFYLCASKSSGVNTGELFFGEGSRLTVL.

The rearrangement links TRBV6-5 to TRBJ2-3, with D perhaps matching TRBD1 (6 bases). Trimming took off 0 bases at V and 3 bases at J, with 13 bases between the two ends. The germline CDR1 and CDR2 sequences are MNHEY and SVGAGI. CDR3 length: 16 residues. The CDR3 loop reads CASSYSMGTGTDTQYF. The CDR3 DNA sequence: TGTGCCAGCAGTTACTCGATGGGTACAGGGACAGATACGCAGTATTTT.